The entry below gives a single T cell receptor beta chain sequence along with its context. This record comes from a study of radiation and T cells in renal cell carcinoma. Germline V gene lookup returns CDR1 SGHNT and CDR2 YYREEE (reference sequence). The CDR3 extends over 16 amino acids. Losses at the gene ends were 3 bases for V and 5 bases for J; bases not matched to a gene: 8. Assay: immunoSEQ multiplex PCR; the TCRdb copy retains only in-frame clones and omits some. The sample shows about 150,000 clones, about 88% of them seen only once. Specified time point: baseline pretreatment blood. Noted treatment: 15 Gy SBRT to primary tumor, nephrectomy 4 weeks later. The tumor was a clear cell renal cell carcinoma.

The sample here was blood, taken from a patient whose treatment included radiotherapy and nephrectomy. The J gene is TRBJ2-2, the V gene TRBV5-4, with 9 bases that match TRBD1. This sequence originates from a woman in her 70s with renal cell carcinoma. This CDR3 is CASSSRRTGVTGELFF. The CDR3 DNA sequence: TGTGCCAGCAGCTCACGCCGGACAGGGGTAACCGGGGAGCTGTTTTTT.